The following is a T cell receptor (beta chain) sequence with its context. Its binding antigen is unknown. No much larger clone exists at a distance of one base, and base qualities are not known. This specimen comes from a study of blood T cell repertoires in COVID-19 (TCRdb year 2020). For context, the study as a whole: Collaborator samples came from the United States, Italy and Spain and covered acute and convalescent phases of COVID-19. The prospective study material was composed of cDNA or gDNA derived from T cells, B-cell-depleted T cells, or PBMCs. Deeply sampled blood TCRbeta repertoires from subjects exposed to, actively infected with, or recovered from COVID-19 were included in the dataset. A freely available public database, intended as a resource for researchers studying the immune response to SARS-CoV-2, is where the repertoires were released. The samples were drawn from two sources: the first 160 participants of the ongoing ImmuneRACE study, and some 1,300 subjects contributed by 6 global collaborators. Sample metadata almost always included a de-identified subject ID, COVID-19 status, age in years and sex. Where HLA class I and class II types were available, the types were taken from metadata supplied by the sample provider, not from assay-based typing. Here is what the overall study found, with its caveats: Clinical and demographic metadata were provided uncurated, with the amount varying by source and participant.

Whole blood was collected in K2EDTA tubes by collaborating institutions according to the institutions' own protocols. Collaborator samples were shipped for TCRbeta analysis as frozen whole blood, isolated PBMCs, or DNA extracted from either sample type. Relative to germline, V is 0 bases shorter and J is 0 bases shorter, with 6 bases between their ends. CDR1 and CDR2 are read off the germline V gene (reference sequence) as SEHNR and FQNEAQ. There are 15 amino acids in the CDR3, from cysteine to phenylalanine inclusive. The entry retains the CDR3 DNA only, 45 bases that are in frame from base 1. TCRbeta CDR3 regions were amplified from genomic DNA by means of the immunoSEQ Assay, a bias-controlled multiplex PCR. On the study's bioinformatics: Within the assay, amplification of reference gene primers was used to estimate how many nucleated cells each sample contained. To quantify the absolute abundance of each unique TCRbeta CDR3 rearrangement, sequence reads were collapsed and filtered. For each sample, productive Simpson clonality was calculated as the square root of Simpson's diversity index over productive rearrangements. Held by TCRdb, this immuneACCESS table contains in-frame sequences only and omits some clones. Under half of the omission traces to an unresolved V gene where checked; the cause of the rest is unknown. D and trimming come from the DNA, and the V and J calls and clone size come from that table. Recorded for this sample are 60,000 or so clones; 85% to 90% of them occurred a single time. The top ten constitute 8.3% of the sample.

The TCR was taken from a human donor with active COVID-19. The donor label of this sample is uncertain. The chain is assembled from TRBV7-9 and TRBJ2-1, and possibly TRBD2, on 5 matching bases. What was sequenced was peripheral blood. The nucleotide sequence is TGTGCCAGCAGCTTAGCCGGGATCTCCTACAATGAGCAGTTCTTC. This gives the protein CASSLAGISYNEQFF.